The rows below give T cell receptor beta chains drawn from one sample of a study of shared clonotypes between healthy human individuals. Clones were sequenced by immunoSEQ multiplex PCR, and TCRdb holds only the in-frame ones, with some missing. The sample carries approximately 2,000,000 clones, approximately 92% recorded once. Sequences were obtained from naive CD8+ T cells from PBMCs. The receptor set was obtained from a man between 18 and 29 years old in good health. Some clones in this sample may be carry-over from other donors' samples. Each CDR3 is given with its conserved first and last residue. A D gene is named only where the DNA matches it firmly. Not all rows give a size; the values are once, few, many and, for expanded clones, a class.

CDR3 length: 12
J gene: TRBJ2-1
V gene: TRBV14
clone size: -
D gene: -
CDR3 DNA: TGTGCCAGCAGCCGGGACTGGGATGAGCAGTTCTTC
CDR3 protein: CASSRDWDEQFF

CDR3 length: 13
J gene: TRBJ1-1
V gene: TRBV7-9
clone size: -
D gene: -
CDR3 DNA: TGTGCCAGCAGGTCGGGGAGGAACACTGAAGCTTTCTTT
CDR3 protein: CASRSGRNTEAFF

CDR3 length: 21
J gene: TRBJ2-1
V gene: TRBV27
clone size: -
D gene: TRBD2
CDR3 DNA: TGTGCCAGCAGTTTATCCGGAGGGGTAGCGGGAGGCCAGACCTATAACAATGAGCAGTTCTTC
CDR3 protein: CASSLSGGVAGGQTYNNEQFF

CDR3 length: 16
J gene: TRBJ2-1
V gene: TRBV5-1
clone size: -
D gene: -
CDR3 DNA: TGCGCCAGCAGCTTGATACGGGGAGAGGCCTACAATGAGCAGTTCTTC
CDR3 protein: CASSLIRGEAYNEQFF

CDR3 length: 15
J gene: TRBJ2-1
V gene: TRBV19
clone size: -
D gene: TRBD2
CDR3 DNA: TGTGCCAGTAGTATATTCCTAGCGGGAGAGAATGAGCAGTTCTTC
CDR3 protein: CASSIFLAGENEQFF

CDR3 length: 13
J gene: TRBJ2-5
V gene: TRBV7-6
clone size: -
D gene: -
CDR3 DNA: TGTGCCAGCACCCTTTCGTGGCAAGAGACCCAGTACTTC
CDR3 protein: CASTLSWQETQYF

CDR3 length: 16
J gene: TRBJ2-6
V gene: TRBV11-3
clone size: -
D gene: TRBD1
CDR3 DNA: TGTGCCAGTATTATAGGACAGGGGAATAATAAGAACGTCCTGACTTTC
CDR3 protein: CASIIGQGNNKNVLTF

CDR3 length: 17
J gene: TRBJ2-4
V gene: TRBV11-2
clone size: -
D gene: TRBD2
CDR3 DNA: TGTGCCAGCAGCTTCGGACTAGCGGGCAGAGCCAAAAACATTCAGTACTTC
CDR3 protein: CASSFGLAGRAKNIQYF

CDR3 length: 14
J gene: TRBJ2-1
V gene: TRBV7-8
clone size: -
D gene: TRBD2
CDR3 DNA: TGTGCCAGCAACCCTGATCGGCGGGAGAGCGAGCAGTTCTTC
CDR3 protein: CASNPDRRESEQFF

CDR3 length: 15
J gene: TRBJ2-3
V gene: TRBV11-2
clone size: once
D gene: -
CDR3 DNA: TGTGCCAGCAGCTTTGGAGTCCTCAGCACAGATACGCAGTATTTT
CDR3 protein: CASSFGVLSTDTQYF

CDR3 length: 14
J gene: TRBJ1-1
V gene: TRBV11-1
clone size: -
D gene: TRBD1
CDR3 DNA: TGTGCCAGCAGCATAACAGGGGCGAACACTGAAGCTTTCTTT
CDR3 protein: CASSITGANTEAFF

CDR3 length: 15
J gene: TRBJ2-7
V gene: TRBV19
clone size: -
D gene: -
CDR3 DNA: TGTGCCAGTAGTATATCCTTGGGGGTATCCTACGAGCAGTACTTC
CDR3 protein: CASSISLGVSYEQYF

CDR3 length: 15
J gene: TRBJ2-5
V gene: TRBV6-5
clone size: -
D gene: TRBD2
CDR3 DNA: TGTGCCAGCAGTTCCCTAGCGGGAGGGCCTGAGACCCAGTACTTC
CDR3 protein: CASSSLAGGPETQYF

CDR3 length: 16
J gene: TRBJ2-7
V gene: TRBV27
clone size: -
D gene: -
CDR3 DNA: TGTGCCAGCGGGAAACTCGGGGTCGCAGGTATAAACGAGCAGTACTTC
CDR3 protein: CASGKLGVAGINEQYF

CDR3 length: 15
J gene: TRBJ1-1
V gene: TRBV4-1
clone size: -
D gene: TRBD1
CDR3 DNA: TGCGCCAGCAGCGATCACAGGGGCCAACGGACTGAAGCTTTCTTT
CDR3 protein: CASSDHRGQRTEAFF

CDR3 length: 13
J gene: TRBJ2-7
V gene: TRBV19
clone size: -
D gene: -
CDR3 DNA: TGTGCCAGTACCGGTATCAATTCCTACGAGCAGTACTTC
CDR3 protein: CASTGINSYEQYF

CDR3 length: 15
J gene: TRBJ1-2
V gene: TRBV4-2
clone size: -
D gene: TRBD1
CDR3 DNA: TGTGCCAGCAGCCCTGGACAGGAGGTATTGGATGGCTACACCTTC
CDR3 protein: CASSPGQEVLDGYTF

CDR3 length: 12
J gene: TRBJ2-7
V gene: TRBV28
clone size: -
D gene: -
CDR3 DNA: TGTGCCCAAGAGGCAGATCCCTACGAGCAGTACTTC
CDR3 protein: CAQEADPYEQYF

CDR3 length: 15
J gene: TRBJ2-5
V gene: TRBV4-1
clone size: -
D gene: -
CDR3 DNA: TGCGCCAGCAGCCTAAGAGAAGCAGAACAAGAGACCCAGTACTTC
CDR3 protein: CASSLREAEQETQYF

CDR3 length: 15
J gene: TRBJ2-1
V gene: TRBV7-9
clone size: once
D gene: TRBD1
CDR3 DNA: TGTGCCAGCAGCATGGACAGGGGGTCCTACAATGAGCAGTTCTTC
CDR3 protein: CASSMDRGSYNEQFF

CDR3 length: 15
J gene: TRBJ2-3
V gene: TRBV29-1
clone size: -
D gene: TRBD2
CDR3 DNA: TGCAGCGTTGCTTTGACTAGCGGGAGTGCAGATACGCAGTATTTT
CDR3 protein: CSVALTSGSADTQYF

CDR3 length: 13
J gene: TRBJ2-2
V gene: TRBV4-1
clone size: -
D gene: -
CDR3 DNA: TGCGCCAGCAGCCAAGCTCCCACCGGGGAGCTGTTTTTT
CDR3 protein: CASSQAPTGELFF

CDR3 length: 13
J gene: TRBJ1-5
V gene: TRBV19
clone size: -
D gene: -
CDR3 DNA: TGTGCCAGCTCAACAGGGCCTTATCAGCCCCAGCATTTT
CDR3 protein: CASSTGPYQPQHF

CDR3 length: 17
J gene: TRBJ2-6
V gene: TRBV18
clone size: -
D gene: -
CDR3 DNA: TGTGCCAGCTCACCAGTTGTCGCCATCTCTGGGGCCAACGTCCTGACTTTC
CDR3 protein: CASSPVVAISGANVLTF

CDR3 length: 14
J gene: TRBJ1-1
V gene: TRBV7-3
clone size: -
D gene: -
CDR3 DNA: TGTGCCAGCAGCTTAGTTTGGGTGAACACTGAAGCTTTCTTT
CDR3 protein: CASSLVWVNTEAFF

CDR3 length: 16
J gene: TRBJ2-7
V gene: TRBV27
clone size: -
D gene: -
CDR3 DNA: TGTGCCAGCAGTTTATCATGGGGGCCCTCCATCTACGAGCAGTACTTC
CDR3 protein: CASSLSWGPSIYEQYF

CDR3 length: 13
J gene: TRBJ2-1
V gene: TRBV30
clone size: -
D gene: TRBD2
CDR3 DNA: TGTGCCTGGAGGGGACTAGACGCCAATGAGCAGTTCTTC
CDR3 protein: CAWRGLDANEQFF

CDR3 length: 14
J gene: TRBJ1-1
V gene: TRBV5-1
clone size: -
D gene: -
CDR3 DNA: TGCGCCAGCAGCTGGAGGCAGGGAAACACTGAAGCTTTCTTT
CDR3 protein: CASSWRQGNTEAFF

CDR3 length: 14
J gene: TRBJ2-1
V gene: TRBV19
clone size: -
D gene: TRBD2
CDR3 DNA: TGTGCCTCTAGGGGCGGGACTACCTACAATGAGCAGTTCTTC
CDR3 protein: CASRGGTTYNEQFF

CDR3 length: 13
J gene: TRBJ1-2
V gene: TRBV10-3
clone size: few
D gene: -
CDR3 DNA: TGTGCCCTCAGACAGAAATCTAACTATGGCTACACCTTC
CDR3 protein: CALRQKSNYGYTF

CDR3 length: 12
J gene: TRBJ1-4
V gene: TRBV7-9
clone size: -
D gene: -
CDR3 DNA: TGTGCCAGCAGCCCATGGGATGAAAAACTGTTTTTT
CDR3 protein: CASSPWDEKLFF

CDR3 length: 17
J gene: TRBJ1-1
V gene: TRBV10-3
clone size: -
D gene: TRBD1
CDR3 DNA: TGTGCCATCAGTGCACAGGGGGTAATGGCGATGAACACTGAAGCTTTCTTT
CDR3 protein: CAISAQGVMAMNTEAFF

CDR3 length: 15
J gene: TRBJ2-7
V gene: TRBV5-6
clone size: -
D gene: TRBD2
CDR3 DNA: TGTGCCAGCAGCGACATAGCGGGGGATGCCTACGAGCAGTACTTC
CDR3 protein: CASSDIAGDAYEQYF

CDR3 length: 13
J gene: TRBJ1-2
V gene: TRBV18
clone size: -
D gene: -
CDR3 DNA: TGTGCCAGCTCACCATGGGGGGTCTATGGCTACACCTTC
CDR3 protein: CASSPWGVYGYTF

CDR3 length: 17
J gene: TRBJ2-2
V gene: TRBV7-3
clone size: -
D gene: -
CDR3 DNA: TGTGCCAGCAGCTTAGCTTACGGGGTAGCTGGTACCGGGGAGCTGTTTTTT
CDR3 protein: CASSLAYGVAGTGELFF

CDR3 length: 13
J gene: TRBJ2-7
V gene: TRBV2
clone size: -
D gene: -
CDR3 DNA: TGTGCCAGCAGCGGGACGGGATCCTACGAGCAGTACTTC
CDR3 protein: CASSGTGSYEQYF

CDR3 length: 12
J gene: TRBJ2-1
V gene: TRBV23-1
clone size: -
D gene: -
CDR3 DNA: TGCGCCAGCAGTCAACCGAACCGTGAGCAGTTCTTC
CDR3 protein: CASSQPNREQFF

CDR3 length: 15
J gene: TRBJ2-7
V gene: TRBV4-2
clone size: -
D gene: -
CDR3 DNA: TGTGCCAGCAGCCAAGATTGGAGTAGCTCCTACGAGCAGTACTTC
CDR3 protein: CASSQDWSSSYEQYF

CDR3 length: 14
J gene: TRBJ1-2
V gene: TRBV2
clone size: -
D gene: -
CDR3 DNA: TGTGCCAGCAGTGAATTACTGGTCTCCTATGGCTACACCTTC
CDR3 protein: CASSELLVSYGYTF

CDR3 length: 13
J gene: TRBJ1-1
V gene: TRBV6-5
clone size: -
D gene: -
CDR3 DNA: TGTGCCAGCAGTCAAGTTCCCGGGGCGGAAGCTTTCTTT
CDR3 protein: CASSQVPGAEAFF

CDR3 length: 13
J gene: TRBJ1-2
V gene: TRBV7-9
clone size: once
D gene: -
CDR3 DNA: TGTGCCAGCACGGCAGCGGGGTACTATGGCTACACCTTC
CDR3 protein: CASTAAGYYGYTF

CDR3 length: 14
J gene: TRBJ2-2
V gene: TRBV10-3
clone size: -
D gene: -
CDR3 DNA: TGTGCCATCAGTGAGTCCGCCGGCACCGGGGAGCTGTTTTTT
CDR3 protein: CAISESAGTGELFF

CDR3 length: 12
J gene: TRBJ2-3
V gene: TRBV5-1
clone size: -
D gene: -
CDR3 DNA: TGCGCCAGCAGCCAGACAGCAGATACGCAGTATTTT
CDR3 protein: CASSQTADTQYF

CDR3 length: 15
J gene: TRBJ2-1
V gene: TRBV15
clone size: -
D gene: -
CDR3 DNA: TGTGCCACCAGCAGAGTAGGCGGACAGTCGGTCGAGCAGTTCTTC
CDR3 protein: CATSRVGGQSVEQFF

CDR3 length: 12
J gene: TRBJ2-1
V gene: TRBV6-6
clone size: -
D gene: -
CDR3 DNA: TGTGCCAGCAGTTACGTCAATGGGGGGTCCTTCTTC
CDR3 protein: CASSYVNGGSFF

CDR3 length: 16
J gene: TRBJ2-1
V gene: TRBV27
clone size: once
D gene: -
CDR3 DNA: TGTGCCAGCAGTTTTTCATTCGGTCCGTTCTACAATGAGCAGTTCTTC
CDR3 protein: CASSFSFGPFYNEQFF

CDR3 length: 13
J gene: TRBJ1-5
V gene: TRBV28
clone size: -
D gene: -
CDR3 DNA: TGTGCCAGCGCGCAGGGGATTCGCCAGCCCCAGCATTTT
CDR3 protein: CASAQGIRQPQHF

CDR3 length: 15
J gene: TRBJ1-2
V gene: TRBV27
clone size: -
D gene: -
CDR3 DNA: TGTGCCAGCCGGGGTCTCCCCTTTACTATGGCTGGCTACACCTTC
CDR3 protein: CASRGLPFTMAGYTF

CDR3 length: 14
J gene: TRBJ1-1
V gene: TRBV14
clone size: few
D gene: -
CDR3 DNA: TGTGCCAGCAGCTTGGACCCGAGGAACACTGAAGCTTTCTTT
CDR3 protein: CASSLDPRNTEAFF

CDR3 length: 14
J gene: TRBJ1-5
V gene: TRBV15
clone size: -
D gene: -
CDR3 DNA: TGTGCCACCAGCCCCGGGACAAGGATTCAGCCCCAGCATTTT
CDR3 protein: CATSPGTRIQPQHF

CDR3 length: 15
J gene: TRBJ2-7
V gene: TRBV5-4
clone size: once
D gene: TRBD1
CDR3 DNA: TGTGCCAGCAGCGTAAAGGGACAGGGGGGGTACGAGCAGTACTTC
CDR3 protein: CASSVKGQGGYEQYF

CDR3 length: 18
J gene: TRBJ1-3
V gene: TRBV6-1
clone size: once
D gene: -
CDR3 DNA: TGTGCCAGCAGTGAAGTCGTCGGAGGGGGAAGGACTGGAAACACCATATATTTT
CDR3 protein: CASSEVVGGGRTGNTIYF

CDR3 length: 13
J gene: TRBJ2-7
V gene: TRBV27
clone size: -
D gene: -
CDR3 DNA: TGTGCCAGCAGGTGGGGCTCATCCTACGAGCAGTACTTC
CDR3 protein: CASRWGSSYEQYF

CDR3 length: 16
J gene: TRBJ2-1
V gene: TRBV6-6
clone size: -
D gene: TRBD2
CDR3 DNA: TGTGCCAGCAGTTACAACCTGGGAGCGGGAGGCGATGAGCAGTTCTTC
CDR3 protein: CASSYNLGAGGDEQFF

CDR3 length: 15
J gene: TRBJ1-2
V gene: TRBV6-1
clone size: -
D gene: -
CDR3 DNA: TGTGCCAGCAGTGAAGTAGGGTGGGTCAACTATGGCTACACCTTC
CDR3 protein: CASSEVGWVNYGYTF

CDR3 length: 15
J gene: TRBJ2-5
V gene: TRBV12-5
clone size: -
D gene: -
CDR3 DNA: TGTGCTAGTGGTTTAATGGGGTTACGCCAAGAGACCCAGTACTTC
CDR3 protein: CASGLMGLRQETQYF

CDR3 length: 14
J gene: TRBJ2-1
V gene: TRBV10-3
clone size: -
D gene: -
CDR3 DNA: TGTGCCATCAGTGACAGGGTAGCAGGCGATGAGCAGTTCTTC
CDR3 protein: CAISDRVAGDEQFF

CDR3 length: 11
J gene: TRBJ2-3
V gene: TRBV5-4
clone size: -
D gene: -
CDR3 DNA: TGTGCCAGCAGCTCTACAGATACGCAGTATTTT
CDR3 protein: CASSSTDTQYF

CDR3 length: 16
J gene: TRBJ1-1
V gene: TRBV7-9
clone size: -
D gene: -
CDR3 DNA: TGTGCCAGCAGCTTAGGAAGCCGGGGGATGGGCACTGAAGCTTTCTTT
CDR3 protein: CASSLGSRGMGTEAFF

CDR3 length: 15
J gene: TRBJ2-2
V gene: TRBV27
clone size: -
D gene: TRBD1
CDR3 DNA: TGTGCCAGCGGGAACAGGGGGCTAAACACCGGGGAGCTGTTTTTT
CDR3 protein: CASGNRGLNTGELFF